This TCR beta chain derives from a study of early T cells in non-severe SARS-CoV-2 infection. Molecules of cDNA were individually given unique molecular identifiers that were attached to them. TCRdb reanalysed the 5' RACE reads using MiXCR and keeps one entry per CDR3 protein. There are tens of thousands of distinct CDR3 sequences in the sample; approximately 5.8% occur only once, and 7.6% lies in the top ten. The CDR3 is 15 residues long. Germline V gene data show CDR1 as SEHNR and CDR2 as FQNEAQ (reference sequence). V dropped 3 bases and J dropped 1; count of bases not matched to a gene: 0. This clonotype came up many times.

Input material: whole blood. This receptor was taken from an adult who was a healthcare worker with PCR-confirmed SARS-CoV-2 infection or an uninfected control (not recorded which). The chain recombines TRBV7-9 with TRBJ2-3; the match to TRBD2 covers 11 bases. This chain's CDR3 is CASSLTSGGTDTQYF. The CDR3 region has the DNA TGTGCCAGCAGCTTGACTAGCGGGGGCACAGATACGCAGTATTTT.